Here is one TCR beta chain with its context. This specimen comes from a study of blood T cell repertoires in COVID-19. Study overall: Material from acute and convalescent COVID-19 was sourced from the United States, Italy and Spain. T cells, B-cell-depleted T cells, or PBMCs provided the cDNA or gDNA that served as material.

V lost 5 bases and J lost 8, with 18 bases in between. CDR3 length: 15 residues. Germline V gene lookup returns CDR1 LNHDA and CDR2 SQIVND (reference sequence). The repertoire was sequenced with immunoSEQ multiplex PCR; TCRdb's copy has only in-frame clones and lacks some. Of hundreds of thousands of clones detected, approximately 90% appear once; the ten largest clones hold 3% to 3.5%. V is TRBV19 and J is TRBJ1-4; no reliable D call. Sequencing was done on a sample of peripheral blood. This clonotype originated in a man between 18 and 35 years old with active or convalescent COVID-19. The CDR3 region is CASSALRVRGEKLFF. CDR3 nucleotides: TGTGCCAGTAGTGCCTTAAGAGTCCGGGGAGAAAAACTGTTTTTT.